The 19 T cell receptor beta chains in this list originate from one sample, sequenced in a study of T cell responses to AZD1222 COVID-19 vaccine. Generated by immunoSEQ multiplex PCR, the TCRdb table keeps only in-frame clones and is missing some. This sample yields 150,000 to 160,000 clones, of which about 88% are seen a single time; 3% to 3.5% belongs to the top ten. This sample comprised peripheral blood, obtained on day 0 of AZD1222 vaccination. These receptors were collected from an adult in good health.

The rearrangement uses TRBV20-1 and TRBJ1-5; D remains unclear. Looked up from germline, CDR1 is DFQATT and CDR2 is SNEGSKA (reference sequence). The CDR3 sequence is 13 residues long. The germline V and J ends were trimmed by 3 bases and 3 bases, with 9 bases remaining between them. CDR3 residues: CSASASANQPQHF. For the CDR3, the DNA is TGCAGTGCTAGTGCGTCGGCCAATCAGCCCCAGCATTTT.

The chain has TRBV19 and TRBJ2-3; tentatively, D is TRBD1 (5 bases). Germline CDR1 LNHDA, CDR2 SQIVND (reference sequence). V was pared by 3 bases and J by 6 bases, with 13 bases between. The CDR3 loop spans 14 amino acids. This CDR3 reads CASSIGQGKDTQYF. The CDR3 DNA reads as TGTGCCAGTAGTATTGGCCAGGGTAAGGATACGCAGTATTTT.

The chain employs TRBV5-1 and TRBJ2-2; 7 nucleotides agree with TRBD2. From germline, CDR1 is SGHRS and CDR2 YFSETQ. This CDR3 is 14 amino acids long. V lost 3 bases, J lost 4 bases, and 3 bases stayed unmatched. CDR3 nucleotides: TGCGCCAGCAGCTCGGCTAGCGGCACCGGGGAGCTGTTTTTT. Amino acid sequence: CASSSASGTGELFF.

The rearrangement uses TRBV4-1 and TRBJ1-5; no firm D call. The CDR3 spans 15 residues. V was pared by 0 bases and J by 1 base, with 7 bases between. Germline-derived CDR1 and CDR2 are MGHRA and YSYEKL. The CDR3 is CASSQDILSNQPQHF. In DNA, the CDR3 is TGCGCCAGCAGCCAAGATATACTGAGCAATCAGCCCCAGCATTTT.

This clone was recorded many times. V gene TRBV29-1 combines with J gene TRBJ1-2; D not certain. Trimming shortened V by 4 bases and J by 1 base, and 7 bases separated the two germline ends. Germline loops: CDR1 SQVTM, CDR2 ANQGSEA. The CDR3 spans 12 residues. CDR3 region: CSVVAFNYGYTF. DNA for the CDR3: TGCAGCGTTGTGGCATTTAACTATGGCTACACCTTC.

This clone appeared a few times. The chain combines TRBV5-1 with TRBJ2-3, with D possibly matching TRBD1 (6 bases). CDR1 is SGHRS, CDR2 YFSETQ, per germline. The CDR3 runs 14 residues. Trimming stripped 4 bases from V and 1 base from J, with 10 bases between. CDR3 bases: TGCGCCAGCAGCACATGGACAGGCACAGATACGCAGTATTTT. It is translated as CASSTWTGTDTQYF.

The chain recombines TRBV6-6 with TRBJ1-1; 8 bases are a match to TRBD1. The V gene end was trimmed by 4 bases and the J gene end by 3 bases; junction bases not matched to a gene: 4. CDR1 and CDR2 (germline): MNHNY, SVGAGI (reference sequence). This CDR3 is built from 14 residues. CDR3 sequence: CASSSVTGDTEAFF. CDR3 bases: TGTGCCAGCAGTTCCGTGACAGGGGACACTGAAGCTTTCTTT.

This sequence joins TRBV12-3 or TRBV12-4 and TRBJ1-1; possibly TRBD1 for D (5 bases). CDR3 length: 11 amino acids. V lost 3 bases, J lost 8 bases, and 7 bases lay in between. The CDR3 DNA reads as TGTGCCAGCAGTTTGGGGGGAGAAGCTTTCTTT. It yields the protein CASSLGGEAFF.

This clone showed up just once. This chain connects TRBV7-2 to TRBJ2-7; D remains ambiguous. V shed 4 bases and J shed 6 bases, with 13 bases lying between them. The CDR3 runs to 13 residues. The germline gives CDR1 SGHTA, CDR2 FQGNSA. CDR3 protein: CASSSVQAREQYF. The CDR3 coding sequence is TGTGCCAGCAGCTCCGTCCAAGCACGCGAGCAGTACTTC.

The J gene is TRBJ1-1, the V gene TRBV28, with 7 bases aligning to TRBD1. Germline values: CDR1 MDHEN, CDR2 SYDVKM. The CDR3 totals 16 residues. The V gene end was trimmed by 5 bases and the J gene end by 0 bases; junction bases not matched to a gene: 9. This CDR3 is CASSLLSGGLNTEAFF. CDR3 DNA: TGTGCCAGCAGTCTGCTGTCAGGGGGACTGAACACTGAAGCTTTCTTT.

CDR3 sequence (DNA): TGTGCCAGTAGTATTGGGGCCCCGGAAAGCAATCAGCCCCAGCATTTT. Its translation: CASSIGAPESNQPQHF. The V gene is TRBV19, the J gene TRBJ1-5; possible D gene TRBD1, 5 bases. Germline CDR1 is LNHDA and CDR2 is SQIVND (reference sequence). The CDR3 loop spans 16 amino acids. Trimming removed 3 bases at V and 1 base at J, with 13 bases between.

The gene calls are TRBV13 and TRBJ2-2, with 10 bases fitting TRBD1. The junction had 6 bases not matched to a gene; V was cut back by 3 bases and J by 5 bases. The CDR3 is made up of 16 amino acids. Germline CDR1 reads PRHDT; CDR2 reads FYEKMQ (reference sequence). The chain's CDR3 is CASSFLGQGITGELFF. CDR3 DNA sequence: TGTGCCAGCAGCTTCTTGGGACAGGGGATTACCGGGGAGCTGTTTTTT. The variable domain in full, completed from reference TRBV13 and TRBJ2-2, reads AAGVIQSPRHLIKEKRETATLKCYPIPRHDTVYWYQQGPGQDPQFLISFYEKMQSDKGSIPDRFSAQQFSDYHSELNMSSLELGDSALYFCASSFLGQGITGELFFGEGSRLTVL.

This chain links TRBV7-9 with TRBJ1-2, with a weak D call TRBD1 (5 bases). The CDR3 totals 12 residues. Germline V gene data show CDR1 as SEHNR and CDR2 as FQNEAQ (reference sequence). The ends were cut back, 10 bases at V and 3 bases at J, with 12 bases in the middle. The CDR3 sequence is CATSGGDYGYTF. In DNA, the CDR3 is TGTGCCACGAGCGGGGGAGACTATGGCTACACCTTC.

This chain uses TRBV20-1 with TRBJ2-4; 15 bases match TRBD2. CDR1 is DFQATT, CDR2 SNEGSKA, per germline (reference sequence). This CDR3 contains 19 residues. The V segment lost 3 bases and the J segment 9 bases; nucleotides outside the gene matches: 18. The CDR3 loop reads CSASVQGRTSGGAIGIQYF. In nucleotides, the CDR3 is TGCAGTGCTAGTGTCCAGGGTCGGACTAGCGGGGGGGCCATCGGCATTCAGTACTTC.

Comments on this clone: The germline gene is not matched at one end of the junction; a read error may be the cause. V is TRBV18 and J is TRBJ2-1; 11 nucleotides agree with TRBD1. Germline-derived CDR1 and CDR2 are KGHSH and LQKENI. The length of the CDR3 is 13 residues. The CDR3 protein is CASSPPGQGVWFF. In nucleotides, the CDR3 is TGTGCCAGCTCGCCACCGGGACAGGGGGTTTGGTTCTTC.

This clone was counted a few times. The J gene is TRBJ1-6, the V gene TRBV5-3; the match to TRBD1 covers 8 bases. TRBV5-3 is flagged as an ORF with uncertain function. The CDR3 runs 17 residues. The junction had 10 bases not matched to a gene; V was cut back by 5 bases and J by 3 bases. CDR3 sequence (DNA): TGTGCCAGAAGATTAGTGGACAGGGCGGGCTATAATTCACCCCTCCACTTT. Translating gives CARRLVDRAGYNSPLHF.

V gene TRBV11-3 combines with J gene TRBJ1-4, with 9 bases identical to TRBD1. The CDR3 sequence is 16 residues long. CDR1 is SGHNT, CDR2 YENEEA, per germline. V was pared by 5 bases and J by 4 bases, with 8 bases of the junction left unmatched. CDR3: CASSGHRDRVNEKLFF. The CDR3 coding sequence is TGTGCCAGCAGCGGCCACCGGGACAGGGTTAATGAAAAACTGTTTTTT.

This rearrangement joins TRBV2 to TRBJ2-3; TRBD1 matches at 7 bases. J was trimmed by 4 bases and V by 6 bases; bases with no gene match: 7. This CDR3 contains 14 residues. Germline-derived CDR1 and CDR2 are SNHLY and FYNNEI. CDR3 protein: CASSVGTASDTQYF. The CDR3 coding sequence is TGTGCCAGCAGCGTGGGGACAGCCTCAGATACGCAGTATTTT. The full variable domain, its missing parts supplied by reference TRBV2 and TRBJ2-3, is EPEVTQTPSHQVTQMGQEVILRCVPISNHLYFYWYRQILGQKVEFLVSFYNNEISEKSEIFDDQFSVERPDGSNFTLKIRSTKLEDSAMYFCASSVGTASDTQYFGPGTRLTVL.

J is TRBJ1-2 and V is TRBV7-3; a possible D gene is TRBD1 (6 bases). Germline assignment: CDR1 SGHTA and CDR2 FQGTGA. The CDR3 is made up of 16 amino acids. Between the trimmed V and J ends, which lost 7 bases and 0 bases, there was a span of 18 bases. The CDR3 reads CASTQAGGRANYGYTF. CDR3 DNA: TGTGCCAGCACCCAGGCGGGGGGCAGGGCTAACTATGGCTACACCTTC. The full variable domain, with the rest looked up from reference TRBV7-3 and TRBJ1-2, is GAGVSQTPSNKVTEKGKYVELRCDPISGHTALYWYRQSLGQGPEFLIYFQGTGAADDSGLPNDRFFAVRPEGSVSTLKIQRTERGDSAVYLCASTQAGGRANYGYTFGSGTRLTVV.